This T cell receptor (beta chain) is drawn from a study of T cells after yellow fever vaccination. Points from the study as a whole: The CD4 compartment and the CD8 compartment contained a small share of clonotypes in common. A weaker secondary response peaked on day 5, the primary on day 15. Most clones from primary vaccination resurfaced after the booster (96% CD4, around 91% CD8).

This clonotype was counted at least ten times. Its antigen is as yet unknown. J was trimmed by 9 bases and V by 6 bases; bases with no gene match: 11. CDR1 and CDR2 (germline): MDHEN, SYDVKM. The CDR3 length is 15 residues. TCRdb itself ran the 5' RACE reads through MiXCR, one entry per CDR3 protein. The sample has 300,000 to 350,000 distinct CDR3 sequences; 3.5% to 5% are singletons. The chain uses TRBV28 and TRBJ2-2; TRBD1 matches 9 bases. This clonotype was sampled from a man aged 18 to 35 who received the YFV17D yellow fever vaccine. This material consisted of PBMCs, taken 15 days after the yellow fever booster vaccination. As DNA, the CDR3 is TGTGCCAGCAGCCCACCAGGGACAGGGCGGCGGGAGCTGTTTTTT. Translating it yields CASSPPGTGRRELFF.